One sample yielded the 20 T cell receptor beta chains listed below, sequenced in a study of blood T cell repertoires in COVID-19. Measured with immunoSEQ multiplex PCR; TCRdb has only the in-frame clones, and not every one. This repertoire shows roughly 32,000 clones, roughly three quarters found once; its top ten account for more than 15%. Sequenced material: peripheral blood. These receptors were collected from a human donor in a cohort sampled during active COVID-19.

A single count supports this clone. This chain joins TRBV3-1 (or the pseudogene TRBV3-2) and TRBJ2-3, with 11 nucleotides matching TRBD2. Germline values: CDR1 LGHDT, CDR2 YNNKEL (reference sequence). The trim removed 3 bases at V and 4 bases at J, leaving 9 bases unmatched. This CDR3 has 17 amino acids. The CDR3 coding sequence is TGTGCCAGCAGCCAGAAACTAGCGGGAGTCTGGGCAGATACGCAGTATTTT. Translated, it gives CASSQKLAGVWADTQYF.

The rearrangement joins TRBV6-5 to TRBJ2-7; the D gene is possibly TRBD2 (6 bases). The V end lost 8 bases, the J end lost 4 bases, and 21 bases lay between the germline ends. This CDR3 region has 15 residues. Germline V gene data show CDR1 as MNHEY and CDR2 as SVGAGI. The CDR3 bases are TGTGCCAGCGGATCGCCAGCAAGTGGGGGGTACGAGCAGTACTTC. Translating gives CASGSPASGGYEQYF.

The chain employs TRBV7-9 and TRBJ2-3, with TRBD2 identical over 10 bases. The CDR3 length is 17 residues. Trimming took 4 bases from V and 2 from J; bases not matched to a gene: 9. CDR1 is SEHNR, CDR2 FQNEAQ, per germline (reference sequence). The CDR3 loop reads CASSSYRTSGNTDTQYF. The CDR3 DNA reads TGTGCCAGCAGCTCGTATCGGACTAGCGGAAACACAGATACGCAGTATTTT.

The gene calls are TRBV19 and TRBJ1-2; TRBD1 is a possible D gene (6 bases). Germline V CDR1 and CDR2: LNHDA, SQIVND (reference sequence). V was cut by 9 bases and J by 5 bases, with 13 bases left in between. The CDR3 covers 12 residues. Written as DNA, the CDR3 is TGTGCCAGCGTACAGGGTGAGTATGGCTACACCTTC. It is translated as CASVQGEYGYTF.

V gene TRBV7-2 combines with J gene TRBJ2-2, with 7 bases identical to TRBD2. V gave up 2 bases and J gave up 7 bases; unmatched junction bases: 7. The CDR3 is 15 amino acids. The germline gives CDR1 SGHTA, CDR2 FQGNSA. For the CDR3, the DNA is TGTGCCAGCAGCTTAAGGTCGGGGGGTGTCGGGGAGCTGTTTTTT. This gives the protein CASSLRSGGVGELFF.

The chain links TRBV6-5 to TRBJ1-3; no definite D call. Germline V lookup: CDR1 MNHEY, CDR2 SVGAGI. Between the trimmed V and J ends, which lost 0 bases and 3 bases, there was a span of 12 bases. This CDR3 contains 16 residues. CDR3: CASSYSSGLLGNTIYF. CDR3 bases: TGTGCCAGCAGTTACTCTAGCGGCCTACTTGGAAACACCATATATTTT.

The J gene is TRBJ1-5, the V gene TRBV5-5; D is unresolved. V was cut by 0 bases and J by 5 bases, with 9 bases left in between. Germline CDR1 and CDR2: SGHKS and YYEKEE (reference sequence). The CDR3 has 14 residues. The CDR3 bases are TGTGCCAGCAGCTTGGCCGCGGGAGATCAGCCCCAGCATTTT. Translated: CASSLAAGDQPQHF.

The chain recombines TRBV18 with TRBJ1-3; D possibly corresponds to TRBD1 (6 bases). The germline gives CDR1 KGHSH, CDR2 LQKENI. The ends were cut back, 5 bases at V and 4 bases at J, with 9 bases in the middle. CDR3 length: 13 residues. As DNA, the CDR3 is TGTGCCAGCTCAGAGGACAGCGGAAACACCATATATTTT. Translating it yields CASSEDSGNTIYF.

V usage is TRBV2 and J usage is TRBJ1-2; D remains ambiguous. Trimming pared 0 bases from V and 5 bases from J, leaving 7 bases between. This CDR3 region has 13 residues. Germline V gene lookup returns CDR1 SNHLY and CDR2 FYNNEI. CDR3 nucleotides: TGTGCCAGCAGTGAAGCGTCGGGGTATGGCTACACCTTC. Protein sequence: CASSEASGYGYTF. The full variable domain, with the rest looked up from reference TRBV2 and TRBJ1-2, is EPEVTQTPSHQVTQMGQEVILRCVPISNHLYFYWYRQILGQKVEFLVSFYNNEISEKSEIFDDQFSVERPDGSNFTLKIRSTKLEDSAMYFCASSEASGYGYTFGSGTRLTVV.

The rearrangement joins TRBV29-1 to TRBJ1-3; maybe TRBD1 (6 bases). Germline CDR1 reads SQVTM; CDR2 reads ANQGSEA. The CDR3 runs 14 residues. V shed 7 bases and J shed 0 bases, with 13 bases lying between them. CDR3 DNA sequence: TGCAGCGCCTCACAGGGTACCTCTGGAAACACCATATATTTT. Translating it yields CSASQGTSGNTIYF. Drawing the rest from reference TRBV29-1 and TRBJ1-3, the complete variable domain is SAVISQKPSRDICQRGTSLTIQCQVDSQVTMMFWYRQQPGQSLTLIATANQGSEATYESGFVIDKFPISRPNLTFSTLTVSNMSPEDSSIYLCSASQGTSGNTIYFGEGSWLTVV.

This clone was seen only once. CDR3 loop: CASTSQGYGYTF. Written as DNA, the CDR3 is TGTGCCAGCACCTCACAGGGATACGGCTACACCTTC. The chain employs TRBV28 and TRBJ1-2; possible D gene TRBD1, 6 bases. Trimming left V 7 bases short and J 8 bases short, with 14 bases between. This CDR3 is built from 12 residues. The V gene's germline CDR1 is MDHEN and CDR2 SYDVKM.

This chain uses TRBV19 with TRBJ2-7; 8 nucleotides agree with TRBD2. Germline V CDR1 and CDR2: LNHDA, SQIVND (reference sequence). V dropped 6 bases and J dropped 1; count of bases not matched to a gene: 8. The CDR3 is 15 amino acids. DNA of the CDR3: TGTGCCAGTAGCCCCTCCCGCGGGGGGTCCTACGAGCAGTACTTC. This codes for CASSPSRGGSYEQYF.

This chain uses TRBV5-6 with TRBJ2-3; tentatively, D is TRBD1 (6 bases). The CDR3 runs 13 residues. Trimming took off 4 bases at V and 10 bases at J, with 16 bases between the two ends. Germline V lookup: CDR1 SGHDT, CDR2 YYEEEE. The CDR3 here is CASSPGQLVAQYF. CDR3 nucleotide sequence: TGTGCCAGCAGCCCTGGACAGCTAGTTGCGCAGTATTTT.

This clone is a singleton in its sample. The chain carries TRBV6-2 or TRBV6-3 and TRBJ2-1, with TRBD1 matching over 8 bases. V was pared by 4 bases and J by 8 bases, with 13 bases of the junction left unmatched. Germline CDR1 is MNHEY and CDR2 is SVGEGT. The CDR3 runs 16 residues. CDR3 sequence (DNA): TGTGCCAGCAGTTCCGGACAGGGAACGTTGGTACATGAGCAGTTCTTC. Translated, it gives CASSSGQGTLVHEQFF.

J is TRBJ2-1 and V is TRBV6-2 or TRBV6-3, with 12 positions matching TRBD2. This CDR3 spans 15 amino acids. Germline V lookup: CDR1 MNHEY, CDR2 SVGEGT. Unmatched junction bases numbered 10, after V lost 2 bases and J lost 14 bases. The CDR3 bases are TGTGCCAGCAGTTACAAGGCTAGCGGGAGGGCCGAGGAGTTCTTC. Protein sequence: CASSYKASGRAEEFF.

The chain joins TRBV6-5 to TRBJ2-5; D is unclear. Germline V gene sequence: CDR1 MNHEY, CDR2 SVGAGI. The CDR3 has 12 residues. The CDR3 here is CATRERSETQYF. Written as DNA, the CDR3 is TGTGCGACCCGAGAGCGCTCGGAGACCCAGTACTTC.

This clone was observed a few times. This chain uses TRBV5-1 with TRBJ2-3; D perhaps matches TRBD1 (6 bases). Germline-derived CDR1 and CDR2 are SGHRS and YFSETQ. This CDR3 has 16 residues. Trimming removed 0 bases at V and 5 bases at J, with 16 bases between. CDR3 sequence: CASSLVGAGGGDTQYF. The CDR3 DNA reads TGCGCCAGCAGCTTGGTGGGGGCCGGCGGCGGAGATACGCAGTATTTT.

The CDR3 loop reads CASSLGGYQETQYF. As DNA, the CDR3 is TGTGCCAGCAGCTTGGGGGGATACCAAGAGACCCAGTACTTC. The chain carries TRBV7-2 and TRBJ2-5; D perhaps matches TRBD2 (6 bases). The CDR3 is 14 amino acids. V was clipped by 3 bases and J by 0 bases, with 8 bases between them. CDR1 SGHTA and CDR2 FQGNSA come from the germline V gene.

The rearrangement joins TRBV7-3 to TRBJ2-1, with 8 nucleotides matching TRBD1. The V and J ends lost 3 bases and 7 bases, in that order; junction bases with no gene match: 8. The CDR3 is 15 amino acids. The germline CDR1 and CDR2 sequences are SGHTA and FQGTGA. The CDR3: CASSFNSGTGNEQFF. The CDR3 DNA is TGTGCCAGCAGCTTTAACTCCGGGACAGGAAATGAGCAGTTCTTC.

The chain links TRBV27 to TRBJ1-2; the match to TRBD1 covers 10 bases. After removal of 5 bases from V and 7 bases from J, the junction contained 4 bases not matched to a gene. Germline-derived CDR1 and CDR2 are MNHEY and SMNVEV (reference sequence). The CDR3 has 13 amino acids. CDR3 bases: TGTGCCAGCAGTCACCGGGACAGGGGTGGCTACACCTTC. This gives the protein CASSHRDRGGYTF.